These 11 T cell receptor beta chains were sequenced from one sample in a study of chemoradiotherapy in HPV16-positive cancers. TCRdb's table, derived via immunoSEQ multiplex PCR, lists solely in-frame clones and lacks some. The sample shows some 30,000 clones, around 87% of them seen only once. The sample was blood, taken from a patient who underwent chemoradiotherapy. The receptors here all came from a human donor with HPV-associated anogenital cancer.

V gene TRBV5-4 combines with J gene TRBJ2-7; a possible D gene is TRBD2 (7 bases). This CDR3 spans 15 amino acids. The V end lost 0 bases, the J end lost 0 bases, and 10 bases lay between the germline ends. Germline V lookup: CDR1 SGHNT, CDR2 YYREEE (reference sequence). CDR3 DNA sequence: TGTGCCAGCAGCTTGGGAGGGGGGGTCTCCTACGAGCAGTACTTC. Its protein is CASSLGGGVSYEQYF.

The table lists this clone with a few counts. The chain employs TRBV11-2 and TRBJ1-6; D gene uncertain. Germline V gene data show CDR1 as SGHAT and CDR2 as FQNNGV. Deletions cut 1 base from V and 8 bases from J, with 9 bases between. The CDR3 loop spans 14 amino acids. CDR3 residues: CASSLGHGDSPLHF. The CDR3, as DNA: TGTGCCAGCAGCTTAGGACACGGGGATTCACCCCTCCACTTT.

The chain combines TRBV4-3 with TRBJ2-5; weak D call: TRBD2 (6 bases). Trimming cost V 1 base and J 5 bases, with 17 bases left between them. The CDR3 is 16 residues long. The germline V gene has CDR1 LGHNA and CDR2 YSLEER. Here the CDR3 DNA reads TGCGCCAGCAGCCAAGTTGGGGGACTCCCTCAGGAGACCCAGTACTTC. Amino acid sequence: CASSQVGGLPQETQYF.

The gene calls are TRBV10-3 and TRBJ2-4, with 10 bases that match TRBD2. The ends lost 2 bases at V and 2 bases at J; junction bases unmatched: 9. The CDR3 contains 18 residues. Germline V CDR1 and CDR2: ENHRY, SYGVKD. CDR3 in DNA: TGTGCCATCAGTGAGACTAGCGGGGTTGGTCGATCCAAAAACATTCAGTACTTC. This codes for CAISETSGVGRSKNIQYF.

This chain links TRBV29-1 with TRBJ1-1, with D unclear. The CDR3 is 14 amino acids. With 3 bases removed from V and 4 bases from J, the gap between germline ends came to 15 bases. The germline V gene has CDR1 SQVTM and CDR2 ANQGSEA. The CDR3 region has the DNA TGCAGCGTTGAGCCGGACCATGGGAGCACTGAAGCTTTCTTT. It encodes CSVEPDHGSTEAFF. Filled out from reference TRBV29-1 and TRBJ1-1, the complete variable domain reads SAVISQKPSRDICQRGTSLTIQCQVDSQVTMMFWYRQQPGQSLTLIATANQGSEATYESGFVIDKFPISRPNLTFSTLTVSNMSPEDSSIYLCSVEPDHGSTEAFFGQGTRLTVV.

This clone was seen only once. CDR3 region: CASRTNTEAFF. CDR3 coding DNA: TGCGCCAGCAGGACGAACACTGAAGCTTTCTTT. The V gene is TRBV5-1, the J gene TRBJ1-1; D uncertain. The CDR3 is 11 residues long. Trimming shortened V by 5 bases and J by 1 base, and 3 bases separated the two germline ends. Per germline, CDR1 SGHRS and CDR2 YFSETQ.

The V call is TRBV5-6, the J call TRBJ1-5; the match to TRBD1 covers 9 bases. CDR1 is SGHDT, CDR2 YYEEEE, per germline. V was clipped by 4 bases and J by 6 bases; unmatched bases: 5. The CDR3 consists of 14 residues. The CDR3 nucleotides read TGTGCCAGCAGCCTCGGACAGGGGAGTCAGCCCCAGCATTTT. Protein: CASSLGQGSQPQHF.

The J gene is TRBJ1-6, the V gene TRBV7-9, with a weak D call TRBD1 (6 bases). CDR1 is SEHNR and CDR2 is FQNEAQ in the germline V gene (reference sequence). The CDR3 loop spans 15 amino acids. V lost 4 bases and J lost 5, with 12 bases in between. CDR3: CASSSLGGDNSPLHF. The CDR3 DNA follows: TGTGCCAGCAGCTCTCTAGGGGGGGATAATTCACCCCTCCACTTT.

This rearrangement joins TRBV7-2 to TRBJ1-3; D is unclear. The length of the CDR3 is 15 residues. Deletions cut 4 bases from V and 0 bases from J, with 10 bases between. Germline V lookup: CDR1 SGHTA, CDR2 FQGNSA. CDR3 sequence: CASSSNLDSGNTIYF. In DNA form, the CDR3 reads TGTGCCAGCAGCTCCAACTTAGACTCTGGAAACACCATATATTTT.

The chain uses TRBV18 and TRBJ1-4; no definite D call. Germline V gene data show CDR1 as KGHSH and CDR2 as LQKENI. V gave up 2 bases and J gave up 8 bases, with 12 bases separating them. The CDR3 has 14 amino acids. The CDR3 DNA reads as TGTGCCAGCTCACCAAATGCGGGGAGAGAAAAACTGTTTTTT. Translating gives CASSPNAGREKLFF.

This sequence joins TRBV2 and TRBJ1-2; D is uncertain. V lost 7 bases and J 1 base, leaving 13 bases between the germline ends. The CDR3 extends over 14 amino acids. Germline-derived CDR1 and CDR2 are SNHLY and FYNNEI. The CDR3 spells CASTTEGLNYGYTF. Here the CDR3 DNA reads TGTGCCAGCACTACCGAGGGCCTTAACTATGGCTACACCTTC.